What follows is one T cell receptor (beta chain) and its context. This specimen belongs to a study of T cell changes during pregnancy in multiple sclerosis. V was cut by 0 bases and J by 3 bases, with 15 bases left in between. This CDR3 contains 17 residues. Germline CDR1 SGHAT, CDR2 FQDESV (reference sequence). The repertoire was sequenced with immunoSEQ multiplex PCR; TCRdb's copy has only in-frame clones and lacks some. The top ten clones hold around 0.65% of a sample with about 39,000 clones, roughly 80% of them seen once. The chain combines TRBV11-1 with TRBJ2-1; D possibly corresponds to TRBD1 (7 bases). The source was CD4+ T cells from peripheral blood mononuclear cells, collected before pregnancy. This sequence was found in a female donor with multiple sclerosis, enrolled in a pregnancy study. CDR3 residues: CASSLAGPRGDYNEQFF. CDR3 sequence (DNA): TGTGCCAGCAGCTTAGCGGGTCCCAGGGGGGACTACAATGAGCAGTTCTTC.